The 27 T cell receptor beta chains below were found in one sample sequenced in a study of regulatory T cells in long-lasting Graves disease. Time point: newly diagnosed GD, antithyroid drugs for less than 3 months. There was RNA extracted from PBMCs, and the TCR library was made from it. iRepertoire HTBI primers and Arm-PCR of CDR3 regions built TCR beta libraries. TCRdb re-derived calls from the multiplex PCR reads in MiXCR, one entry per CDR3 protein. The table includes about 560,000 distinct CDR3 sequences, 16% detected once. The sample was also linked to a second study, of T cells in Graves' hyperthyroidism and ophthalmopathy.

Sample: peripheral blood mononuclear cells (PBMCs), taken at new diagnosis, from a patient treated with antithyroid drugs. These receptor sequences come from a young man with Graves disease.

A few counts support this clonotype. With a much larger clone just one base away, this may be a read error. J is TRBJ1-1 and V is TRBV5-8, with 8 bases identical to TRBD1. The V gene end was trimmed by 2 bases and the J gene end by 4 bases; junction bases not matched to a gene: 4. CDR1 SGHTS and CDR2 YDEGEE come from the germline V gene. The CDR3 consists of 14 residues. The CDR3 DNA reads TGTGCCAGCAGCTTACAGGGGGTGAGCACTGAAGCTTTCTTT. It codes for CASSLQGVSTEAFF.

As regards this clonotype: A much larger clone is a single base away; this may be a read error. This is likely a read error, given that the CDR3 carries no conserved phenylalanine or tryptophan at its end. J is TRBJ1-1 and V is TRBV2; D may be TRBD1 (5 bases). The V end was cut by 8 bases, the J end by 2 bases, with 12 bases between. The CDR3 runs 13 residues. Looked up from germline, CDR1 is SNHLY and CDR2 is FYNNEI. CDR3 in DNA: TGTGCCAGCTGCTGGACACAAAACACTGAAGCTTTCTCT. Translation gives CASCWTQNTEAFS.

In this sample, this clonotype turned up many times. The gene calls are TRBV7-9 and TRBJ2-7; D is tentatively TRBD1 or TRBD2 (5 bases each). V shed 5 bases and J shed 6 bases, with 17 bases lying between them. Germline CDR1 is SEHNR and CDR2 is FQNEAQ (reference sequence). The CDR3 extends over 14 amino acids. The CDR3 region has the DNA TGTGCCAGCAGCCCCGGGACCATCTCCCGCGAGCAGTACTTC. This codes for CASSPGTISREQYF.

There are many counts of this clonotype. CDR3 in DNA: TGTGCCAGCAGTTTGGGGGACAGAGAGACCCAGTACTTC. Encoded protein: CASSLGDRETQYF. The chain joins TRBV12-3 or TRBV12-4 to TRBJ2-5; TRBD1 agrees at 7 bases. V shed 3 bases and J 4 bases; nucleotides not matched to a gene: 2. The CDR3 is 13 amino acids.

This clonotype was picked up many times. The chain links TRBV18 to TRBJ1-1, with 7 positions matching TRBD1. The CDR3 spans 14 residues. J gave up 0 bases and V 6 bases, and 4 bases lay outside the gene matches. The V gene's germline CDR1 is KGHSH and CDR2 LQKENI. CDR3 protein: CASSHTGVNTEAFF. DNA for the CDR3: TGTGCCAGCTCGCATACAGGGGTGAACACTGAAGCTTTCTTT.

This chain uses TRBV4-1 with TRBJ2-1; D not certain. Per the germline V gene, CDR1 is MGHRA and CDR2 is YSYEKL. Trimming pared 1 base from V and 8 bases from J, leaving 6 bases between. CDR3 length equals 12 residues. The CDR3: CASSQGNDEQFF. The CDR3 DNA sequence: TGCGCCAGCAGCCAAGGGAACGATGAGCAGTTCTTC.

In this sample, this clonotype turned up many times. The CDR3 spells CASSQDIGVRGYEQYF. In DNA, the CDR3 is TGTGCCAGCAGCCAAGATATCGGGGTCAGGGGATACGAGCAGTACTTC. The rearrangement links TRBV3-1 to TRBJ2-7, with D possibly being TRBD1 (6 bases). Per germline, CDR1 LGHDT and CDR2 YNNKEL (reference sequence). V gave up 0 bases and J gave up 4 bases, with 16 bases separating them. This CDR3 region has 16 residues.

At least ten counts were recorded for this clonotype. The chain is built from TRBV28 and TRBJ2-7, with a possible D match to TRBD2 (5 bases). This CDR3 spans 17 amino acids. The V and J ends lost 4 bases and 1 base respectively, with 20 bases between them. The germline V gene encodes CDR1 MDHEN and CDR2 SYDVKM. CDR3 sequence reads: CASSSPRATRGSYEQYF. The CDR3 DNA follows: TGTGCCAGCAGTTCCCCGCGGGCGACTCGGGGATCCTACGAGCAGTACTTC.

The chain employs TRBV3-1 and TRBJ1-2, with D perhaps matching TRBD1 (5 bases). V shed 4 bases and J shed 4 bases, with 13 bases lying between them. Germline V gene lookup returns CDR1 LGHDT and CDR2 YNNKEL (reference sequence). The CDR3 consists of 14 residues. CDR3 sequence: CASSLGGGVYGYTF. The DNA for the CDR3 is TGTGCCAGCAGCCTCGGGGGAGGGGTCTATGGCTACACCTTC.

This clonotype was seen a handful of times. The J gene is TRBJ1-2, the V gene TRBV5-6; the D is unclear. Germline assignment: CDR1 SGHDT and CDR2 YYEEEE. The CDR3 is 12 amino acids. With 0 bases removed from V and 7 bases from J, the gap between germline ends came to 7 bases. CDR3 DNA: TGTGCCAGCAGCTTGGTCCCGAGTGGCTACACCTTC. Translation gives CASSLVPSGYTF.

This clonotype was seen repeatedly, ten times or more. V is TRBV30 and J is TRBJ2-2; unclear D gene. Trimming pared 2 bases from V and 1 base from J, leaving 5 bases between. CDR1 is GTSNPN, CDR2 SVGIG, per germline (reference sequence). The CDR3 sequence is 13 residues long. The chain's CDR3 is CAWSPQNTGELFF. The CDR3 region has the DNA TGTGCCTGGAGTCCCCAGAACACCGGGGAGCTGTTTTTT.

The V gene is TRBV15, the J gene TRBJ1-5, with a possible D match to TRBD1 (6 bases). V gave up 5 bases and J gave up 5 bases, with 10 bases separating them. Germline CDR1 is LNHNV and CDR2 is YYDKDF (reference sequence). The CDR3 runs 13 residues. Here the CDR3 DNA reads TGTGCCACCAGCCCACAGGGAGATCAGCCCCAGCATTTT. Its translation is CATSPQGDQPQHF.

As to this clonotype: One base away lies a much larger clone, so this may be a sequencing read error. The gene calls are TRBV2 and TRBJ1-5; D remains ambiguous. Between the trimmed V and J ends, which lost 3 bases and 3 bases, there was a span of 12 bases. The CDR3 runs to 15 residues. Germline CDR1 and CDR2: SNHLY and FYNNEI. CDR3 protein: CASSDGSHNNQPQHF. The DNA for the CDR3 is TGTGCCAGCAGTGACGGTTCACATAACAATCAGCCCCAGCATTTT.

The CDR3 reads CASSYGQHSNQPQHF. CDR3 DNA sequence: TGTGCCAGCAGTTACGGTCAGCATAGCAATCAGCCCCAGCATTTT. The genes are TRBV6-5 and TRBJ1-5; D is undetermined. The CDR3 extends over 15 amino acids. CDR1 is MNHEY and CDR2 is SVGAGI in the germline V gene. Deletions cut 2 bases from V and 0 bases from J, with 8 bases between.

The V and J genes are TRBV30 and TRBJ1-5, with a possible D match to TRBD1 (5 bases). This CDR3 region has 13 residues. Germline V CDR1 and CDR2: GTSNPN, SVGIG (reference sequence). Between the trimmed V and J ends, which lost 4 bases and 3 bases, there was a span of 10 bases. CDR3: CAWTSGNNQPQHF. In DNA form, the CDR3 reads TGTGCCTGGACATCAGGGAACAATCAGCCCCAGCATTTT.

About this clonotype: This may arise from a read error, as a much more abundant clone is one base away. CDR3 in amino acids: CASSLDRRTDTQYF. The CDR3 DNA is TGCGCCAGCAGCTTGGATCGGCGCACAGATACGCAGTATTTT. V gene TRBV5-1 combines with J gene TRBJ2-3; D is unresolved. The CDR3 runs to 14 residues. V lost 0 bases and J lost 1, with 6 bases in between. From germline, CDR1 is SGHRS and CDR2 YFSETQ. The full variable domain, its missing parts supplied by reference TRBV5-1 and TRBJ2-3, is KAGVTQTPRYLIKTRGQQVTLSCSPISGHRSVSWYQQTPGQGLQFLFEYFSETQRNKGNFPGRFSGRQFSNSRSEMNVSTLELGDSALYLCASSLDRRTDTQYFGPGTRLTVL.

This clonotype was seen only a few times. A clone one base away is much larger, so this may be a read error. The chain links TRBV18 to TRBJ1-1; D not certain. Germline loops: CDR1 KGHSH, CDR2 LQKENI. This CDR3 is built from 12 residues. Between the trimmed V and J ends, which lost 2 bases and 10 bases, there was a span of 11 bases. The CDR3 loop is CASSPEAIGAFF. The DNA for the CDR3 is TGTGCCAGCTCACCAGAGGCCATTGGAGCTTTCTTT.

This clonotype was found many times. This sequence joins TRBV27 and TRBJ2-3; TRBD2 aligns across 11 bases. The ends lost 10 bases at V and 6 bases at J; junction bases unmatched: 9. The CDR3 length is 14 residues. Germline V CDR1 and CDR2: MNHEY, SMNVEV (reference sequence). The CDR3 spells CATNLAGGPDTQYF. As DNA, the CDR3 is TGTGCCACCAACTTAGCGGGAGGGCCGGATACGCAGTATTTT.

J is TRBJ2-7 and V is TRBV27; 10 nucleotides agree with TRBD2. The germline V gene encodes CDR1 MNHEY and CDR2 SMNVEV (reference sequence). The CDR3 is 15 amino acids. V lost 7 bases and J lost 6; bases outside the gene matches: 12. The CDR3 DNA is TGTGCCAGCACCCCCGGGAGCGGGAGGGTAGTCGAGCAGTACTTC. Its translation: CASTPGSGRVVEQYF.

The chain has TRBV7-9 and TRBJ2-7; no reliable D call. CDR3 length: 12 amino acids. V was shortened by 10 bases and J by 0 bases, with 10 bases between the two germline ends. Germline lookup yields CDR1 SEHNR and CDR2 FQNEAQ (reference sequence). The CDR3 DNA is TGTGCCACCAGATTACTCTCCTACGAGCAGTACTTC. It codes for CATRLLSYEQYF.

The chain recombines TRBV18 with TRBJ1-4; no definite D call. The CDR3 has 15 residues. V lost 3 bases and J 0 bases, leaving 8 bases between the germline ends. Germline CDR1 KGHSH, CDR2 LQKENI. CDR3 bases: TGTGCCAGCTCACCGGGAGGGTCAACTAATGAAAAACTGTTTTTT. This sequence encodes CASSPGGSTNEKLFF.

The chain joins TRBV19 to TRBJ2-2; TRBD1 or TRBD2 may be the D gene (7 bases each). V lost 9 bases and J 1 base, leaving 12 bases between the germline ends. Germline CDR1 is LNHDA and CDR2 is SQIVND (reference sequence). CDR3 length: 14 residues. CDR3 coding DNA: TGTGCCAGCCAGGGGGGGAGGAACACCGGGGAGCTGTTTTTT. The encoded protein is CASQGGRNTGELFF.

This clonotype was picked up many times. V gene TRBV13 combines with J gene TRBJ2-3; D is unclear. CDR1 is PRHDT and CDR2 is FYEKMQ in the germline V gene (reference sequence). The CDR3 is 15 residues long. V lost 7 bases and J 2 bases, leaving 16 bases between the germline ends. Here the CDR3 DNA reads TGTGCCAGCAACCTCTGGTTCATCCACACAGATACGCAGTATTTT. Its protein is CASNLWFIHTDTQYF.

The chain employs TRBV2 and TRBJ1-2; D gene unclear. Trimming shortened V by 6 bases and J by 2 bases, and 19 bases separated the two germline ends. Germline-derived CDR1 and CDR2 are SNHLY and FYNNEI. The CDR3 loop spans 16 amino acids. The CDR3 bases are TGTGCCAGCAGAAGACGCGAGCGTCTCCCCAACTATGGCTACACCTTC. Translating gives CASRRRERLPNYGYTF.

This clonotype was counted at least ten times. This sequence joins TRBV2 and TRBJ2-7; possible D gene TRBD2, 6 bases. This CDR3 has 13 residues. The ends were cut back, 7 bases at V and 5 bases at J, with 15 bases in the middle. Germline-derived CDR1 and CDR2 are SNHLY and FYNNEI. The CDR3 spells CASIPGRGHEQYF. The CDR3 region has the DNA TGTGCCAGCATACCCGGGAGAGGCCACGAGCAGTACTTC.

This clonotype was seen a few times. The chain combines TRBV6-2 or TRBV6-3 with TRBJ1-1; D gene ambiguous. V was pared by 5 bases and J by 8 bases, with 18 bases between. Germline V lookup: CDR1 MNHEY, CDR2 SVGEGT. The CDR3 extends over 14 amino acids. The CDR3: CASSESRWGGEAFF. In DNA, the CDR3 is TGTGCCAGCAGTGAATCTCGGTGGGGAGGGGAAGCTTTCTTT.

This clonotype occurred many times. The chain carries TRBV3-1 and TRBJ2-7, with D uncertain. V was pared by 4 bases and J by 5 bases, with 15 bases between. Germline V CDR1 and CDR2: LGHDT, YNNKEL (reference sequence). This CDR3 spans 14 amino acids. The CDR3 sequence: CASSPPGPRDEQYF. The CDR3 coding sequence is TGTGCCAGCAGCCCTCCGGGCCCTCGGGACGAGCAGTACTTC.